This T cell receptor (beta chain) was recovered during a study of T cells after posttransplantation cyclophosphamide. The germline V gene has CDR1 LNHDA and CDR2 SQIVND (reference sequence). Between the trimmed V and J ends, which lost 6 bases and 7 bases, there was a span of 15 bases. The CDR3 consists of 13 residues. Study-wide results and caveats: Later blood repertoires were often dominated by clones from the donor CD8+ memory compartment. Tissue-infiltrating T cells from skin or gut overlapped little with blood T cells. TRB clonality was highly associated with recipient CMV seropositivity and reactivation.

Measured with immunoSEQ multiplex PCR; TCRdb has only the in-frame clones, and not every one. This table has 20,000 to 30,000 clones, 86% appearing once. Details on this clone: Its target is unknown.

The chain is built from TRBV19 and TRBJ1-1; D is undetermined. The origin of this receptor is a woman aged 60-75 years with a blood cancer, CMV-positive, and with a related stem cell donor. Sequencing was carried out using PBMCs. CDR3 in amino acids: CASRKWEKGEAFF. CDR3 DNA: TGTGCCAGTAGGAAATGGGAGAAGGGTGAAGCTTTCTTT. The full variable domain, in which reference TRBV19 and TRBJ1-1 provide the parts outside the CDR3, is DGGITQSPKYLFRKEGQNVTLSCEQNLNHDAMYWYRQDPGQGLRLIYYSQIVNDFQKGDIAEGYSVSREKKESFPLTVTSAQKNPTAFYLCASRKWEKGEAFFGQGTRLTVV.